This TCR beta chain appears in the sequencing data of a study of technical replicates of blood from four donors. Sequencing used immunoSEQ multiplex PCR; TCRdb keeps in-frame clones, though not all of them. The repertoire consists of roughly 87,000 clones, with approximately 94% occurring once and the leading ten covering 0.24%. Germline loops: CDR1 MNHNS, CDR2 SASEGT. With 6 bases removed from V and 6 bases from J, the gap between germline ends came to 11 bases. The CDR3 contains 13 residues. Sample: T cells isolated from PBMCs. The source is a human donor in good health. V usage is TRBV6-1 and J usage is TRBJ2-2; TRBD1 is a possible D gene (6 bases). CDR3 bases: TGTGCCAGCAGGACCCAGGGGTCCGGGGAGCTGTTTTTT. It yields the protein CASRTQGSGELFF.